This paragraph covers one T cell receptor (beta chain) sequence. This receptor's antigen is unknown. Base quality data are lacking; no much larger clone is found one base away. The CDR3 starts with the cysteine, ends with the phenylalanine, and has 17 residues. The only DNA kept is the CDR3, 51 bases in frame from the first base. The germline V gene (reference sequence) yields LNHNV for CDR1 and YYDKDF for CDR2. Germline trimming: 4 bases from V, 2 bases from J; junction bases outside gene matches: 4. In the prospective study, participants were 18 to 89 years old, resided in 24 geographic areas of the United States, and were enrolled through a virtual design. In the prospective study, cohorts were assigned on the basis of participant-reported clinical history obtained from a screening survey and a study questionnaire. Recovered participants in ImmuneRACE Cohort 3 were defined as having two consecutive negative NP/OP PCR tests, clearance from a healthcare professional, or resolution of symptoms. Mobile phlebotomists in the prospective study collected whole blood, serum and a nasopharyngeal or oropharyngeal swab from every participant. Additional blood draws and questionnaires over an approximately 2-month period could optionally be provided by prospective study participants. Prospective study blood samples were shipped either frozen or at room temperature before DNA extraction.

The record originates from a study of blood T cell repertoires in COVID-19 (dated by TCRdb to between 2020 and 2021). Study-wide context: Collaborator samples came from the United States, Italy and Spain and covered acute and convalescent phases of COVID-19. The material from the prospective study consisted of cDNA or gDNA derived from T cells, B-cell-depleted T cells, or PBMCs. The dataset comprised deeply sampled blood TCRbeta repertoires from subjects exposed to, actively infected with, or recovered from COVID-19. The repertoires were made available in a free public database intended to serve as a resource for research on the immune response to SARS-CoV-2. The samples were drawn from the first 160 participants of the ongoing ImmuneRACE study and from 950 to 1,500 subjects provided by 6 global collaborators. A de-identified subject ID, COVID-19 status, age in years and sex were almost always included in the sample metadata. Where available, HLA class I and class II types were taken from metadata supplied by the sample provider and were not determined by assay-based typing.

What the work shows at the level of the full study, not this receptor alone: How much clinical and demographic metadata was included differed by source and by participant, and the metadata was provided uncurated.

TCRbeta CDR3 regions were amplified from genomic DNA by means of the immunoSEQ Assay, a bias-controlled multiplex PCR. Concerning the study's data processing: The number of nucleated cells in each sample was estimated from the amplification of reference gene primers within the assay. To quantify the absolute abundance of each unique TCRbeta CDR3 rearrangement, sequence reads were collapsed and filtered. For each sample, productive Simpson clonality was calculated as the square root of Simpson's diversity index over productive rearrangements. Sourced from immuneACCESS, this table was stored by TCRdb with only in-frame sequences that have V and J called. A share of the clones is absent; for the studies checked, an unresolved V gene accounts for under half, and the remainder has no known explanation. The V and J calls and clone size are taken from that table; D and trimming were inferred from the DNA. The sample has fewer than 250,000 clones on record, more than 70% of them singletons. The ten largest clones represent roughly 2% of the sample.

The sequenced material came from PBMCs or T cells enriched from blood (not recorded which). This clonotype was obtained from a woman aged 50 to 60 who had recovered from COVID-19. The chain couples TRBV15 to TRBJ2-2, with 13 bases aligning to TRBD2. In nucleotide form, the sequence is TGTGCCACCAGCAAACTAGCGGGGGGGCTAAACACCGGGGAGCTGTTTTTT. It encodes CATSKLAGGLNTGELFF.